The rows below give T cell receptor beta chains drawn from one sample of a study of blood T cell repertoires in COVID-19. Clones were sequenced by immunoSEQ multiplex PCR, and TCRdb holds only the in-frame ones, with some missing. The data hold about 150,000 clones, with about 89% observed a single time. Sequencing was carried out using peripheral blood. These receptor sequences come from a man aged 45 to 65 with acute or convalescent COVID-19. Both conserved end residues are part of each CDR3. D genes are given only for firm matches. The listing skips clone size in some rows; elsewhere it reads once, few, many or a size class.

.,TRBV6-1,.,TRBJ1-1,TGTGCCAGCAGTGAAGAAGTCGGGGGAGAAGCTTTCTTT,CASSEEVGGEAFF
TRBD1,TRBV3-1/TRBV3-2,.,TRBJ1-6,TGTGCCAGCAGCCAAGGGGGCGCAGGGGGTTATTCACCCCTCCACTTT,CASSQGGAGGYSPLHF
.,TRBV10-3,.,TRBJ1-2,TGTGCCATCAGTGTTGGGTTTTCTGGGCAGGTGGACTATGGCTACACCTTC,CAISVGFSGQVDYGYTF
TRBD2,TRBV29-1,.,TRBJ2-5,TGCAGCGTTGACCGACCGGGACTAGCGGGGGGGCTAGAGACCCAGTACTTC,CSVDRPGLAGGLETQYF
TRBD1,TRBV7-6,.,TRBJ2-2,TGTGCCAGCAGCCCCCGGACAGGGGGGAACACCGGGGAGCTGTTTTTT,CASSPRTGGNTGELFF
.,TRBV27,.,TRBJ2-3,TGTGCCAGCAGTTCGGCCAGGGGCACAGATACGCAGTATTTT,CASSSARGTDTQYF
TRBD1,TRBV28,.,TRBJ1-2,TGTGCCAGCAGTACCCTACAGGGGCCTACTAACTATGGCTACACCTTC,CASSTLQGPTNYGYTF
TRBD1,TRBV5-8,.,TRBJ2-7,TGTGCCAGCAGCCCCCCGGGACAGGGGCTGTACGAGCAGTACTTC,CASSPPGQGLYEQYF
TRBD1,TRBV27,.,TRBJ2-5,TGTGCCAGCAGCCTAGGACAGGGGGCGCGGGAGACCCAGTACTTC,CASSLGQGARETQYF
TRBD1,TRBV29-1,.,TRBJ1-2,TGCAGCGTAGGGGGGACAGGGCTTACCAACTATGGCTACACCTTC,CSVGGTGLTNYGYTF
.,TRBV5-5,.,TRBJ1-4,TGTGCCAGCAGCCATCAGGAGGGTGCGACTAATGAAAAACTGTTTTTT,CASSHQEGATNEKLFF
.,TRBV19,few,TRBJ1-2,TGTGCCAGTAGTATAGGGGGCCCCTATGGCTACACCTTC,CASSIGGPYGYTF
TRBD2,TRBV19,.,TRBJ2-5,TGTGCCAGTAGTATCCTAGCGGGAGGGGGGGAGACCCAGTACTTC,CASSILAGGGETQYF
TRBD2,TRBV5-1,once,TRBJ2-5,TGCGCCAGCAGCCCCGGGACTAGCGGGTCTCAAGAGACCCAGTACTTC,CASSPGTSGSQETQYF
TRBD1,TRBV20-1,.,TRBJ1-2,TGCAGTGCTAGTTCCGGGACAGGGGGATCTGGCTACACCTTC,CSASSGTGGSGYTF
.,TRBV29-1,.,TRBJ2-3,TGCAGCGTTGTCATTAGATTTAGCACAGATACGCAGTATTTT,CSVVIRFSTDTQYF
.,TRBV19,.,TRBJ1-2,TGTGCCAGTAGTTCGGCCGGGAACTATGGCTACACCTTC,CASSSAGNYGYTF
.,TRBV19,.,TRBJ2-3,TGTGCCAGTAGTAGCAGACAGGAGAATACAGATACGCAGTATTTT,CASSSRQENTDTQYF
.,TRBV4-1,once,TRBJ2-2,TGCGCCAGCAGCCCCAGACGGGGTATGGATTCCACCGGGGAGCTGTTTTTT,CASSPRRGMDSTGELFF
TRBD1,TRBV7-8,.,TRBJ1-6,TGTGCCAGCAGCCGGGACAGATTAATTTCACCCCTCCACTTT,CASSRDRLISPLHF
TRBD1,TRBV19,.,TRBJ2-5,TGTGCCAGTAGTTTACCGACAGGGGGCGTAGAGACCCAGTACTTC,CASSLPTGGVETQYF
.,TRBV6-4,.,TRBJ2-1,TGTGCCAGCAGTCAACGCGCCTCCGGTGAGCAGTTCTTC,CASSQRASGEQFF
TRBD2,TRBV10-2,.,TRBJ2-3,TGCGCCAGCAGTGAGTATCCTCTAGCGGGGTACACAGATACGCAGTATTTT,CASSEYPLAGYTDTQYF
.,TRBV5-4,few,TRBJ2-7,TGTGCCAGCAGCTCCTCCGGGGGACGCTACGAGCAGTACTTC,CASSSSGGRYEQYF
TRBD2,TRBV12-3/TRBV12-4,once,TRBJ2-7,TGTGCCAGCAGCCCGGGACTAGTGTGGGAGCAGTACTTC,CASSPGLVWEQYF
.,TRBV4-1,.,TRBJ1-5,TGCGCCAGCAGCCAGGCGACAGATCAGCCCCAGCATTTT,CASSQATDQPQHF
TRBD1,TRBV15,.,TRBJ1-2,TGTGCCACCAGCAGAGATAGACAGGGCGGCTACACCTTC,CATSRDRQGGYTF
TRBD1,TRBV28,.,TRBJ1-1,TGTGCCAGCAGGACCTCGGACAGGTTGCTTGGGAACACTGAAGCTTTCTTT,CASRTSDRLLGNTEAFF
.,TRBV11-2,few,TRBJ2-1,TGTGCCAGCAGCTTAGAAGGGACCACCCTGGGGGCTGAGCAGTTCTTC,CASSLEGTTLGAEQFF
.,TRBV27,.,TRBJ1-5,TGTGCCAGCAGTTCAGGAAGCAATCAGCCCCAGCATTTT,CASSSGSNQPQHF
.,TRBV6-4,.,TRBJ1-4,TGTGCCAGCAGTGACTCGAGGAGGGCAACTAATGAAAAACTGTTTTTT,CASSDSRRATNEKLFF
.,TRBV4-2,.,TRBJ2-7,TGTGCCAGCAGCCAAGAAGGAGGGACTCGCCTGCTCGAGCAGTACTTC,CASSQEGGTRLLEQYF
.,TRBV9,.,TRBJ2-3,TGTGCCAGCAGCGTTAGCGGCACAGATACGCAGTATTTT,CASSVSGTDTQYF
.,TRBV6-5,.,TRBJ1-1,TGTGCCAGCAGTTACCTGAGGGACACTGAAGCTTTCTTT,CASSYLRDTEAFF
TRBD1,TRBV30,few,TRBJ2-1,TGTGCCTGGACAAGGGGGCAAGGTTGGGGTGAGCAGTTCTTC,CAWTRGQGWGEQFF
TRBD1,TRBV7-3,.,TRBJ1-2,TGTGCCAGCAGTCCGGGACAGATCGAATCTAACTATGGCTACACCTTC,CASSPGQIESNYGYTF
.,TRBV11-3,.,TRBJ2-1,TGTGCCAGCAGCTTAGGGGGAGGTCGGGAGCAGTTCTTC,CASSLGGGREQFF
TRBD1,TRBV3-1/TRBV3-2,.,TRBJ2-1,TGTGCCAGCAGCCCCTGGACAGGGGGCACCTACAATGAGCAGTTCTTC,CASSPWTGGTYNEQFF
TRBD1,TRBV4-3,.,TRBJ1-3,TGCGCCAGCAGCCCGCGGACAGGGAGAGGAAACACCATATATTTT,CASSPRTGRGNTIYF
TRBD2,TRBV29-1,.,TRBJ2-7,TGCAGCGTAGGAACTAGCGGGAGCGTCTACGAGCAGTACTTC,CSVGTSGSVYEQYF
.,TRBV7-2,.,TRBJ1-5,TGTGCCAGCAGCGTAACGGGGGTGGGGGATCAGCCCCAGCATTTT,CASSVTGVGDQPQHF
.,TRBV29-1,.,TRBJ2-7,TGCAGCCTCGGGACAACCGCCTACGAGCAGTACTTC,CSLGTTAYEQYF
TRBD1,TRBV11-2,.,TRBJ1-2,TGTGCCAGCAGCTTACCCGGGACAGGGATTAATTTTGGCTACACCTTC,CASSLPGTGINFGYTF
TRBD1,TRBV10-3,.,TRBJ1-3,TGTGCCATTGCACAGGGGGCGACCTCTGGAAACACCATATATTTT,CAIAQGATSGNTIYF
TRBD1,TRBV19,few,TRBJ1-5,TGTGCCAGTAGTATGGTGACAGGGGGTAATCAGCCCCAGCATTTT,CASSMVTGGNQPQHF
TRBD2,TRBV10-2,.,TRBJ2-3,TGCGCCAGCAGCCCACGGGAGGGCCAATGGAGGGATACGCAGTATTTT,CASSPREGQWRDTQYF
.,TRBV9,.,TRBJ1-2,TGTGCCAGCAGCGCCCAGACAGGCTCTAACTATGGCTACACCTTC,CASSAQTGSNYGYTF
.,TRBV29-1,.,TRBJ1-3,TGCAGCGTTACCCAGGGGCTCTCTGGAAACACCATATATTTT,CSVTQGLSGNTIYF
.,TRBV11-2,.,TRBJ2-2,TGTGCCAGCAGCTCACAGGGAGCGAACACCGGGGAGCTGTTTTTT,CASSSQGANTGELFF